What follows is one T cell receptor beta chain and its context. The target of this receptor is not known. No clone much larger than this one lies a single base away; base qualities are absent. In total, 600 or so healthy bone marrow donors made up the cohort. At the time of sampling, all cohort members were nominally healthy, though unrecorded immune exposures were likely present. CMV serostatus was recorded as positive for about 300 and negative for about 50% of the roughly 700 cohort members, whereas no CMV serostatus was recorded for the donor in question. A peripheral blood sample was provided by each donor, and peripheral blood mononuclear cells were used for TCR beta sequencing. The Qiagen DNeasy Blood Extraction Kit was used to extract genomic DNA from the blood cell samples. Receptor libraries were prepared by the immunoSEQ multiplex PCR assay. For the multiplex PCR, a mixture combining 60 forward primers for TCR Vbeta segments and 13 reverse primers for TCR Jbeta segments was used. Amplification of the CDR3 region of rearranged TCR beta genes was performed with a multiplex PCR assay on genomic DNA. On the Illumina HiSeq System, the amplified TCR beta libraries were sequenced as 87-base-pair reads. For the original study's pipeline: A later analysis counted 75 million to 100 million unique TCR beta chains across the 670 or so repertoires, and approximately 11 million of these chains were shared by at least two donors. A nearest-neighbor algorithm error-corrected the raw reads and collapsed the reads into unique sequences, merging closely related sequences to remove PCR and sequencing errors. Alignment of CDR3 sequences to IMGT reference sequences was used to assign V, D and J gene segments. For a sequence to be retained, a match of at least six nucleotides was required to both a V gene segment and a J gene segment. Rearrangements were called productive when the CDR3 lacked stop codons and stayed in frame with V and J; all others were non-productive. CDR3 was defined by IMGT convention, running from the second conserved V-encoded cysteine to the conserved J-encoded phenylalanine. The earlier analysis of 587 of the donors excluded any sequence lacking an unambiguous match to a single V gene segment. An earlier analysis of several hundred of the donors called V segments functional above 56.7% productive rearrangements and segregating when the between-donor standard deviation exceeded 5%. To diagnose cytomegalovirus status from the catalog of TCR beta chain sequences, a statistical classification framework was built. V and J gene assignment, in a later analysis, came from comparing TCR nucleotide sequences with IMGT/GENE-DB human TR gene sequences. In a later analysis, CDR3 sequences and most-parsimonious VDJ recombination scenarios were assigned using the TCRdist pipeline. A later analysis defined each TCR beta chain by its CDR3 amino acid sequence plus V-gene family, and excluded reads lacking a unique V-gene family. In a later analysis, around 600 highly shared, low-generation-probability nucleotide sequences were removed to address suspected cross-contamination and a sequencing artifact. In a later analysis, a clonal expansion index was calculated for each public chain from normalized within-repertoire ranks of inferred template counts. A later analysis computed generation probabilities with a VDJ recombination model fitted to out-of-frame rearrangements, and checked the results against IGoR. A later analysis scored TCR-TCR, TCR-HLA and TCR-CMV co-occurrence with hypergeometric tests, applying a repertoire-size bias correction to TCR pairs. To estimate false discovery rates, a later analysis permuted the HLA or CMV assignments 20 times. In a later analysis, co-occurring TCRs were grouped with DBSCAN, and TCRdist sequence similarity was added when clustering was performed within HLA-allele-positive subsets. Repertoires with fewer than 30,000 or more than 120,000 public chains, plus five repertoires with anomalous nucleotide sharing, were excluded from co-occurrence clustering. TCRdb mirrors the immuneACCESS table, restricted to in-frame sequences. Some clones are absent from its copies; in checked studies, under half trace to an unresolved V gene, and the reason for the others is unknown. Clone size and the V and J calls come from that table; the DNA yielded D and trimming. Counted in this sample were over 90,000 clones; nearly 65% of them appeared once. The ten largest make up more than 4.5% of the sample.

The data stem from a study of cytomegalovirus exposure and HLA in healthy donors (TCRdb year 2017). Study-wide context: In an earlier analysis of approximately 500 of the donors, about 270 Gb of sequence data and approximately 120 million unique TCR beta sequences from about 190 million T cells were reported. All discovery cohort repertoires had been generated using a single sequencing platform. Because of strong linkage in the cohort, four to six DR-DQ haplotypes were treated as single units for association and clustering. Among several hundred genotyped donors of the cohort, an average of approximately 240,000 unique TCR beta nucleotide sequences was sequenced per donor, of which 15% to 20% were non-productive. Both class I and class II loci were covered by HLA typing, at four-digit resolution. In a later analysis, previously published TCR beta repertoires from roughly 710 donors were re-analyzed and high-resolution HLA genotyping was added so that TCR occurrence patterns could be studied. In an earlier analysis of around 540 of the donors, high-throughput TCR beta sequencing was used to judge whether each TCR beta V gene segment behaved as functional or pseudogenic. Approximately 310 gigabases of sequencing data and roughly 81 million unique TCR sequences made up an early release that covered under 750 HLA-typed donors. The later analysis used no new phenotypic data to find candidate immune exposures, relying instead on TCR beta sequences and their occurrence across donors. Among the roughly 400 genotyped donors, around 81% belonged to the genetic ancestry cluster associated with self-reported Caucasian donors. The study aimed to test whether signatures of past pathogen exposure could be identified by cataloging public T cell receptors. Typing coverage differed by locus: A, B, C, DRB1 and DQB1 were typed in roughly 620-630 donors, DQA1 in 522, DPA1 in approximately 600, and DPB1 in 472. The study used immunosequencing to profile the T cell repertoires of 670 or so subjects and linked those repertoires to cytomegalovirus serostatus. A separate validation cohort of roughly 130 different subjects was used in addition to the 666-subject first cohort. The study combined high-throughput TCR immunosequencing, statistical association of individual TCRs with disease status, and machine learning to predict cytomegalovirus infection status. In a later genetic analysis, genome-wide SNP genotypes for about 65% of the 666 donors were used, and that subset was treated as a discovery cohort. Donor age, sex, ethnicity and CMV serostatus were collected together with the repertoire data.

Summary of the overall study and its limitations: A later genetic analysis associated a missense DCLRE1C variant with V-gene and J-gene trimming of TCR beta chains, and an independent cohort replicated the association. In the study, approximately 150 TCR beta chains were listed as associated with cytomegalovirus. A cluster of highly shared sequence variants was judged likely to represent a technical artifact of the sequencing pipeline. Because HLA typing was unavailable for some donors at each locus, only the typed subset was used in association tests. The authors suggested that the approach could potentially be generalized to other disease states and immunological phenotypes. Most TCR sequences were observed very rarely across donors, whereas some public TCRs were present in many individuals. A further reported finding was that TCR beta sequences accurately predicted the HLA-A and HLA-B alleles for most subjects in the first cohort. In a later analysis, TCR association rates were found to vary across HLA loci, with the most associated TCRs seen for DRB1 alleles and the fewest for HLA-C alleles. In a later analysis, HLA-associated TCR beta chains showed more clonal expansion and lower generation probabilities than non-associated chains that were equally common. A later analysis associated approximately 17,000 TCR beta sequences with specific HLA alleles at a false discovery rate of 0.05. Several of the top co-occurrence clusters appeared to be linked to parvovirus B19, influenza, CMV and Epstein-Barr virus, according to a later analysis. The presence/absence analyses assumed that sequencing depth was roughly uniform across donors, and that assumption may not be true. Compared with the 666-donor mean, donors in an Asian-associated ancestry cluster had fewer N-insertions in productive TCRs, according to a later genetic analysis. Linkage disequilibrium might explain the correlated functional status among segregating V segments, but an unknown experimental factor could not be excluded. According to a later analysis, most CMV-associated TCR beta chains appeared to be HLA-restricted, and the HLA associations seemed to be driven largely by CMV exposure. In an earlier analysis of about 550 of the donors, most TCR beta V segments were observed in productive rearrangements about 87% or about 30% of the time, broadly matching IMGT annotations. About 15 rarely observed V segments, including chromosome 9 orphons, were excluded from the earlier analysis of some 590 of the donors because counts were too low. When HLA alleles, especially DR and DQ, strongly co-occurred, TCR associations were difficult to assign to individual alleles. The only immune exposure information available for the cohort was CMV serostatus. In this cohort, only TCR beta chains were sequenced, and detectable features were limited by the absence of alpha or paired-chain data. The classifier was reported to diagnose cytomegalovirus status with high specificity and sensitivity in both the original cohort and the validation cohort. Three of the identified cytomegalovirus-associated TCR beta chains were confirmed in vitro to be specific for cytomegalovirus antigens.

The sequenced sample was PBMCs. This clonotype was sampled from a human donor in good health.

CDR3 protein: CASSTNTGTFNPYF. In nucleotide form, the sequence is TGTGCCAGTAGTACAAACACCGGGACATTTAATCCGTACTTC. Recombination connected TRBV19 to TRBJ2-7; the D gene is perhaps TRBD1, from 6 matching bases. According to the germline V gene (reference sequence), CDR1 reads LNHDA and CDR2 reads SQIVND. V drops 4 bases and J drops 12 bases, leaving 22 bases in between. The CDR3 contains 14 residues, cysteine and phenylalanine counted. Only CDR3 DNA remains: 42 bases, in frame from the first base.